This TCR beta chain was found in a study of blood T cell repertoires in COVID-19. Study context: Italy, Spain and the United States were the sources of the convalescent and acute COVID-19 samples. PBMCs, B-cell-depleted T cells, or T cells were the source of the cDNA or gDNA that made up the material.

The CDR3 extends over 14 amino acids. The V and J ends lost 4 bases and 1 base respectively, with 10 bases between them. Germline V gene data show CDR1 as SGHVS and CDR2 as FQNEAQ. Authors' methods: The authors estimated nucleated cell counts from reference gene primer amplification. Profiled with immunoSEQ multiplex PCR; TCRdb holds only in-frame clones, not every one. D and trimming were read from the DNA, whereas the V and J calls and clone size are those reported in that table. The table includes around 72,000 clones, over 65% detected once. Sequenced sample: peripheral blood. The chain links TRBV7-8 to TRBJ2-5; TRBD2 is a possible D gene (6 bases). This TCR was sampled from a woman aged 80 or over with acute or convalescent COVID-19. CDR3 protein: CASSSGLIQETQYF. CDR3 DNA sequence: TGTGCCAGCAGCTCGGGACTGATCCAAGAGACCCAGTACTTC.